This T cell receptor beta chain was recorded in a study of T-cell memory formation after mild COVID-19. The overall study: In these data, TCR clusters were largely donor specific.

After 5'RACE with constant-segment primers, TCR alpha and TCR beta cDNA libraries carrying sample barcodes and UMIs were obtained. One entry per CDR3 protein, called by TCRdb with MiXCR from the 5' RACE reads. The sample holds 550,000 to 600,000 distinct CDR3 sequences, about 20% seen once. V lost 2 bases and J 4 bases, leaving 11 bases between the germline ends. The CDR3 runs 14 residues. CDR1 and CDR2 (germline): MNHEY, SVGEGT. As regards this clonotype: Its antigen is unidentified.

Whole-study results and caveats: Cross-reactive memory appears to have joined, as suggested by some responding clones showing up in pre-infection memory. For second-wave clones that peaked at day 37, SARS-CoV-2 specificity went unverified.

The sequence came from an adult woman who had mild COVID-19 (a few samples of this study predate the infection). Cell type and time point are not known. Sequenced sample: PBMCs or a T cell subset sorted from them (not recorded which). The chain carries TRBV6-2 or TRBV6-3 and TRBJ2-5; D may correspond to TRBD1 or TRBD2 (5 bases each). The CDR3 sequence is CASSYGGARETQYF. CDR3 in DNA: TGTGCCAGCAGTTACGGGGGAGCGCGAGAGACCCAGTACTTC.